A single sample gave rise to the 23 T cell receptor beta chains below, sequenced in a study of CD8 T cells in ankylosing spondylitis. TCRdb analysed the 5' RACE reads with MiXCR anew, one entry per CDR3 protein. The sample holds roughly 230,000 distinct CDR3 sequences, 15% to 20% seen once. Sequencing was done on a sample of blood, either unsorted or a sorted T cell fraction (not recorded which). All receptors come from a male donor with ankylosing spondylitis or in good health (not recorded which).

DNA of the CDR3: TGCAGCGCCAGCTCGACAGGGTTATACAATGAGCAGTTCTTC. Translated: CSASSTGLYNEQFF. V gene TRBV29-1 combines with J gene TRBJ2-1; 7 bases are a match to TRBD1. CDR1 and CDR2 (germline): SQVTM, ANQGSEA. With V trimmed by 7 bases and J by 4 bases, 10 bases remained unmatched. The CDR3 consists of 14 residues.

V usage is TRBV20-1 and J usage is TRBJ2-7; no firm D call. This CDR3 has 14 amino acids. Trimming took 6 bases from V and 6 from J, leaving 21 bases between them. Germline V lookup: CDR1 DFQATT, CDR2 SNEGSKA (reference sequence). CDR3 residues: CSADDPARRGEQYF. In nucleotides, the CDR3 is TGCAGTGCCGACGACCCCGCTAGGCGAGGCGAGCAGTACTTC.

This clonotype was seen only a few times. Here the CDR3 reads CASSQAAGREQYF. The CDR3 DNA reads TGCGCCAGCAGCCAAGCCGCGGGTAGAGAGCAGTACTTC. The rearrangement links TRBV4-3 to TRBJ2-7; D is possibly TRBD2 (5 bases). With 1 base removed from V and 7 bases from J, the gap between germline ends came to 11 bases. Germline CDR1 LGHNA, CDR2 YSLEER. The CDR3 length is 13 residues.

This clonotype was seen repeatedly, ten times or more. The chain recombines TRBV6-4 with TRBJ2-3; D might be TRBD2 (5 bases). Trimming took off 8 bases at V and 3 bases at J, with 18 bases between the two ends. Germline CDR1 is MRHNA and CDR2 is SNTAGT. The length of the CDR3 is 15 residues. The CDR3: CASLSCGGRTDTQYF. The DNA of the CDR3 is TGTGCCAGCCTCTCTTGTGGTGGGAGAACAGATACGCAGTATTTT.

The chain couples TRBV5-6 to TRBJ2-1, with D possibly TRBD1 on 5 matching bases. Deletions cut 4 bases from V and 10 bases from J, with 12 bases between. This CDR3 region has 12 residues. CDR1 and CDR2 (germline): SGHDT, YYEEEE. This chain's CDR3 is CASSPLGAEQFF. CDR3 in DNA: TGTGCCAGCAGCCCCCTAGGGGCCGAGCAGTTCTTC.

This clonotype appeared many times. V is TRBV29-1 and J is TRBJ2-1; TRBD2 matches at 10 bases. CDR3 length: 16 amino acids. The germline gives CDR1 SQVTM, CDR2 ANQGSEA. CDR3 amino acids: CSLLGGLAASYNEQFF. The DNA for the CDR3 is TGCAGTCTACTGGGAGGACTAGCGGCCTCCTACAATGAGCAGTTCTTC.

V usage is TRBV12-3 or TRBV12-4 and J usage is TRBJ2-1, with TRBD2 matching over 12 bases. This CDR3 comprises 16 residues. V trimming: 6 bases; J trimming: 2 bases; junction bases outside the gene matches: 5. DNA of the CDR3: TGTGCCAGCAGATCACTAGCGGGAGGTGCCTACAATGAGCAGTTCTTC. Protein product: CASRSLAGGAYNEQFF.

The chain couples TRBV15 to TRBJ1-1, with a tentative D call TRBD1 (5 bases). The CDR3 has 16 amino acids. Germline CDR1 is LNHNV and CDR2 is YYDKDF (reference sequence). V was shortened by 0 bases and J by 3 bases, with 14 bases between the two germline ends. CDR3 in DNA: TGTGCCACCAGCAGAGACGTGGGACTGTGGTACACTGAAGCTTTCTTT. This gives the protein CATSRDVGLWYTEAFF.

This clonotype has only a few counts. V gene TRBV25-1 combines with J gene TRBJ2-7, with no clear D. Germline V gene data show CDR1 as MGHDK and CDR2 as SYGVNS. The CDR3 runs to 15 residues. V was cut by 6 bases and J by 0 bases, with 15 bases left in between. CDR3: CASSSRRSSSYEQYF. For the CDR3, the DNA is TGTGCCAGCAGCTCGAGAAGGTCAAGCTCCTACGAGCAGTACTTC.

This rearrangement joins TRBV7-9 to TRBJ2-7; the match to TRBD2 covers 7 bases. V lost 2 bases, J lost 0 bases, and 1 base stayed unmatched. The length of the CDR3 is 14 residues. Germline values: CDR1 SEHNR, CDR2 FQNEAQ (reference sequence). The CDR3 reads CASSLLADSYEQYF. Here the CDR3 DNA reads TGTGCCAGCAGCTTACTAGCGGACTCCTACGAGCAGTACTTC.

This clonotype was seen at least ten times. The chain has TRBV9 and TRBJ2-3, with 7 nucleotides matching TRBD2. After removal of 3 bases from V and 2 bases from J, the junction contained 12 bases not matched to a gene. The germline V gene has CDR1 SGDLS and CDR2 YYNGEE. The CDR3 is made up of 17 amino acids. The CDR3 region has the DNA TGTGCCAGCAGCGGAGGCCCGCCTAGCGGCTTCACAGATACGCAGTATTTT. This codes for CASSGGPPSGFTDTQYF.

This clonotype has a handful of counts. The V gene is TRBV12-3 or TRBV12-4, the J gene TRBJ2-7; 7 bases are a match to TRBD1. There are 15 residues in the CDR3. Germline trimming cut 5 bases from V and 4 bases from J; bases unmatched to any gene: 11. CDR3 sequence (DNA): TGTGCCAGCAGTCTAGAATGGACAGGAAGGTACGAGCAGTACTTC. Translating gives CASSLEWTGRYEQYF.

The V call is TRBV4-2, the J call TRBJ2-6, with TRBD2 matching 10 bases. The ends lost 2 bases at V and 2 bases at J; junction bases unmatched: 9. CDR1 LGHNA and CDR2 YNFKEQ come from the germline V gene. The CDR3 covers 19 residues. CDR3 in DNA: TGTGCCAGCAGCCAATCAGCGGGAGGGCAGGGTCCTGGGGCCAACGTCCTGACTTTC. This gives the protein CASSQSAGGQGPGANVLTF.

This clonotype was found many times. V is TRBV29-1 and J is TRBJ2-2; D assignment may be TRBD1 or TRBD2 (6 bases each). CDR3 length equals 14 residues. V lost 4 bases to trimming and J lost 0 bases, with 9 bases between them. Germline assignment: CDR1 SQVTM and CDR2 ANQGSEA. The CDR3 region is CSVGGASNTGELFF. The DNA for the CDR3 is TGCAGCGTTGGGGGGGCCTCGAACACCGGGGAGCTGTTTTTT.

This clonotype was detected only a few times. This CDR3 is CASSVAGLTDTQYF. CDR3 sequence (DNA): TGTGCCAGCAGCGTAGCGGGACTCACAGATACGCAGTATTTT. The chain is built from TRBV14 and TRBJ2-3; 8 positions agree with TRBD2. The CDR3 length is 14 residues. V lost 5 bases and J lost 2; bases outside the gene matches: 3. CDR1 and CDR2 (germline): SGHDN, FVKESK.

This clonotype has only a few counts. The chain couples TRBV4-3 to TRBJ2-1; TRBD2 matches 8 bases. The V segment lost 3 bases and the J segment 1 base; nucleotides outside the gene matches: 5. The CDR3 is made up of 16 amino acids. CDR1 is LGHNA, CDR2 YSLEER, per germline. For the CDR3, the DNA is TGCGCCAGCAGCCAGACCCGGGGGGGATCCTACAATGAGCAGTTCTTC. Its translation is CASSQTRGGSYNEQFF.

This clonotype was seen a few times. The chain joins TRBV15 to TRBJ2-4; possibly TRBD1 for D (5 bases). Deletions cut 6 bases from V and 9 bases from J, with 30 bases between. Germline CDR1 is LNHNV and CDR2 is YYDKDF (reference sequence). The CDR3 runs to 18 residues. CDR3 sequence reads: CATSQGSGQGSEVGIQYF. The CDR3 bases are TGTGCCACCAGTCAGGGTTCTGGGCAAGGTTCTGAGGTGGGCATTCAGTACTTC. The full variable domain, its missing parts supplied by reference TRBV15 and TRBJ2-4, is DAMVIQNPRYQVTQFGKPVTLSCSQTLNHNVMYWYQQKSSQAPKLLFHYYDKDFNNEADTPDNFQSRRPNTSFCFLDIRSPGLGDTAMYLCATSQGSGQGSEVGIQYFGAGTRLSVL.

The chain is built from TRBV27 and TRBJ2-4; D gene uncertain. V was pared by 5 bases and J by 0 bases, with 17 bases between. The CDR3 totals 17 residues. The germline CDR1 and CDR2 sequences are MNHEY and SMNVEV (reference sequence). DNA of the CDR3: TGTGCCAGCAGTCTTACGGGTCCTATACTAGCCAAAAACATTCAGTACTTC. This sequence encodes CASSLTGPILAKNIQYF.

The chain combines TRBV5-1 with TRBJ2-7; the match to TRBD2 covers 11 bases. Germline V lookup: CDR1 SGHRS, CDR2 YFSETQ. The CDR3 consists of 15 residues. V shed 4 bases, J shed 2 bases, and the junction held 5 bases outside the gene matches. The CDR3 region is CASSGGTSGTYEQYF. The CDR3 DNA follows: TGCGCCAGCAGCGGAGGGACTAGCGGAACCTACGAGCAGTACTTC.

The genes are TRBV4-3 and TRBJ2-5; 10 bases match TRBD1. CDR3 size: 16 residues. Germline loops: CDR1 LGHNA, CDR2 YSLEER. The J segment lost 5 bases and the V segment lost 0 bases, leaving 6 bases of the junction unmatched. Here the CDR3 reads CASSQDIEDRGETQYF. Written as DNA, the CDR3 is TGCGCCAGCAGCCAAGATATCGAGGACAGGGGGGAGACCCAGTACTTC.

Comments on this clonotype: At one of its ends the junction is not consistent with the germline gene, which may arise from a read error. The chain couples TRBV14 to TRBJ2-7, with D perhaps matching TRBD2 (6 bases). This CDR3 comprises 14 residues. Looked up from germline, CDR1 is SGHDN and CDR2 is FVKESK. CDR3 DNA: TGTGCCAGCAGCCAAGATTGGCCGGGGGACGAGCAGTACTTT. Translating it yields CASSQDWPGDEQYF.

The chain has TRBV20-1 and TRBJ1-4; D possibly corresponds to TRBD1 (5 bases). Germline CDR1 DFQATT, CDR2 SNEGSKA (reference sequence). The CDR3 is 16 residues long. Trimming took 5 bases from V and 0 from J, leaving 16 bases between them. CDR3: CSAQGGELATNEKLFF. The CDR3 DNA is TGCAGTGCTCAGGGCGGAGAACTTGCAACTAATGAAAAACTGTTTTTT.

This clonotype showed up many times. This sequence joins TRBV5-1 and TRBJ2-1; perhaps TRBD1 as D (6 bases). This CDR3 is built from 16 residues. The germline CDR1 and CDR2 sequences are SGHRS and YFSETQ. V was clipped by 0 bases and J by 7 bases, with 17 bases between them. The chain's CDR3 is CASSLVIRDNSNEQFF. CDR3 DNA sequence: TGCGCCAGCAGCTTGGTGATCCGGGACAATTCGAATGAGCAGTTCTTC.